This T cell receptor (beta chain) emerged from a study of blood T cell repertoires in COVID-19. About the research overall: Samples came from the United States, Italy and Spain, spanning acute and convalescent COVID-19. From T cells, B-cell-depleted T cells, or PBMCs came the material, which was cDNA or gDNA.

In Seattle, patients joined the study during active infection and were tracked longitudinally. This CDR3 spans 15 amino acids. The V gene's germline CDR1 is MDHEN and CDR2 SYDVKM. Trimming pared 7 bases from V and 8 bases from J, leaving 20 bases between. Methods used by the authors: Counts of nucleated cells, estimated from reference gene primer amplification, were obtained. Using immunoSEQ multiplex PCR, the repertoire was profiled, and TCRdb retains in-frame clones only, with some absent. V, J and clone size derive from that table, while D and trimming were established from the DNA sequence. This sample has roughly 100,000 clones; around 87% occur once, and the top ten carry about 5.7%.

Sequencing was performed on peripheral blood. This clonotype originated in a woman aged 45-65 years with COVID-19, enrolled during active disease. The chain joins TRBV28 to TRBJ1-4; D may be TRBD1 (6 bases). CDR3 sequence reads: CASTTYRVGLEKLFF. The CDR3 nucleotides read TGTGCCAGCACCACATACAGGGTGGGATTGGAAAAACTGTTTTTT.